These T cell receptor beta chains were read from a single sample in a study of blood T cell repertoires in COVID-19. Some clones are missing from TCRdb's copy, which holds only in-frame ones; the method was immunoSEQ multiplex PCR. Seen here are about 100,000 clones, around nine tenths observed once, and the top ten hold 1.5% to 2%. The source material was peripheral blood. The receptors shown here come from a woman between 45 and 60 years old with COVID-19, enrolled during active disease. CDR3s include the opening cysteine and the closing phenylalanine or tryptophan. D genes are given only for firm matches. Expanded clones are given a class, and other clones once, few, many or no size at all.

TRBJ1-3,TRBV5-1,once,-,CASSLGTPERNTIYF,TGCGCCAGCAGCTTGGGGACACCCGAAAGAAACACCATATATTTT
TRBJ1-1,TRBV6-2/TRBV6-3,-,-,CASSYHLGGSDTEAFF,TGTGCCAGCAGTTACCATTTGGGGGGGAGCGACACTGAAGCTTTCTTT
TRBJ2-3,TRBV5-5,-,-,CASSLAPPNTDTQYF,TGTGCCAGCAGCTTGGCCCCCCCCAATACAGATACGCAGTATTTT
TRBJ1-6,TRBV27,-,-,CASSLSGRGAYNSPLHF,TGTGCCAGCAGTTTATCAGGCCGGGGAGCGTATAATTCACCCCTCCACTTT
TRBJ1-3,TRBV5-1,-,TRBD1,CASSLGGTGHIYF,TGCGCCAGCAGCTTGGGTGGGACAGGTCACATATATTTT
TRBJ1-3,TRBV10-1,-,-,CASSESGAGNTIYF,TGCGCCAGCAGTGAGTCAGGAGCTGGAAACACCATATATTTT
TRBJ1-2,TRBV30,few,-,CAWTQDQGSNYGYTF,TGTGCCTGGACCCAAGACCAGGGGTCGAACTATGGCTACACCTTC
TRBJ1-2,TRBV13,-,-,CASLGPGYGYTF,TGTGCCAGTTTAGGTCCAGGATATGGCTACACCTTC
TRBJ2-2,TRBV6-2/TRBV6-3,-,-,CASSYSTPGLNTGELFF,TGTGCCAGCAGTTACAGTACTCCAGGGCTCAACACCGGGGAGCTGTTTTTT
TRBJ1-6,TRBV6-6,-,TRBD1,CASSESNSGQTPSSYNSPLHF,TGTGCCAGCAGCGAGTCAAACTCGGGACAGACGCCAAGCTCCTATAATTCACCCCTCCACTTT
TRBJ1-4,TRBV15,-,TRBD1,CATSRRTGDEKLFF,TGTGCCACCAGCAGAAGGACAGGGGATGAAAAACTGTTTTTT
TRBJ1-2,TRBV7-2,-,TRBD1,CASSLKGGAYGYTF,TGTGCCAGCAGCTTAAAAGGGGGCGCCTATGGCTACACCTTC
TRBJ1-3,TRBV12-3/TRBV12-4,-,-,CASSKQEYTIYF,TGTGCCAGCAGTAAACAGGAATACACCATATATTTT
TRBJ1-1,TRBV29-1,-,-,CSVSQLLNTEAFF,TGCAGCGTTTCACAGTTACTTAACACTGAAGCTTTCTTT
TRBJ2-6,TRBV5-1,-,-,CASSLTGMGANVLTF,TGCGCCAGCAGCCTGACGGGGATGGGGGCCAACGTCCTGACTTTC
TRBJ1-2,TRBV15,-,TRBD1,CATSKAPTGNYGYTF,TGTGCCACCAGCAAGGCCCCGACAGGGAACTATGGCTACACCTTC
TRBJ2-3,TRBV5-1,-,TRBD2,CASSLAAGAGGPPDTQYF,TGCGCCAGCAGCTTGGCGGCGGGAGCGGGGGGGCCCCCAGATACGCAGTATTTT
TRBJ2-3,TRBV4-2,-,TRBD2,CASSHPGSAGGRNTQYF,TGTGCCAGCAGCCACCCCGGGTCAGCGGGGGGGAGGAATACGCAGTATTTT
TRBJ1-1,TRBV20-1,-,-,CSASRVNTEAFF,TGCAGTGCTAGTCGTGTGAACACTGAAGCTTTCTTT
TRBJ1-2,TRBV19,-,TRBD1,CASLPSGQGFGGYTF,TGTGCCAGTTTACCTTCGGGACAGGGGTTTGGTGGCTACACCTTC
TRBJ2-2,TRBV29-1,-,TRBD1,CSALETGGMTGELFF,TGCAGCGCCCTCGAGACAGGGGGTATGACCGGGGAGCTGTTTTTT
TRBJ1-5,TRBV5-8,once,-,CASSLRLGAGAQPQHF,TGTGCCAGCAGCTTGCGTCTCGGAGCGGGGGCACAGCCCCAGCATTTT
TRBJ1-5,TRBV24-1,-,TRBD1,CATGTGKSTGNQPQHF,TGTGCCACCGGGACAGGGAAGTCCACCGGCAATCAGCCCCAGCATTTT
TRBJ1-5,TRBV7-2,-,TRBD1,CASSLVTGNDQPQHF,TGTGCCAGCAGCTTAGTGACAGGGAATGACCAGCCCCAGCATTTT
TRBJ1-4,TRBV11-2,once,-,CASSLGLGALGEKLFF,TGTGCCAGCAGCTTAGGCTTGGGGGCCCTCGGGGAAAAACTGTTTTTT
TRBJ2-1,TRBV14,-,TRBD2,CASGKAGGPYEQFF,TGTGCCAGCGGTAAAGCGGGGGGGCCATATGAGCAGTTCTTC
TRBJ1-1,TRBV5-1,-,TRBD1,CASRMDRGPSEAFF,TGCGCCAGCAGGATGGACAGGGGGCCATCTGAAGCTTTCTTT
TRBJ2-7,TRBV5-4,-,-,CASSLDSLSSYEQYF,TGTGCCAGCAGCTTAGACTCCCTGAGCTCCTACGAGCAGTACTTC
TRBJ1-2,TRBV11-3,-,-,CASSPSRAGGYTF,TGTGCCAGCAGCCCCTCTCGGGCGGGCGGCTACACCTTC
TRBJ1-5,TRBV7-8,-,TRBD1,CASSLTGGNQPQHF,TGTGCCAGCAGCTTAACAGGGGGCAATCAGCCCCAGCATTTT
TRBJ1-1,TRBV28,-,TRBD1,CASSLLGQGYNTEAFF,TGTGCCAGCAGTTTATTGGGACAGGGCTATAACACTGAAGCTTTCTTT
TRBJ1-5,TRBV9,once,-,CASSVDGGGNQPQHF,TGTGCCAGCAGCGTAGATGGGGGCGGGAATCAGCCCCAGCATTTT
TRBJ2-2,TRBV5-1,-,-,CASGAGHTNTGELFF,TGCGCCAGCGGGGCGGGGCATACGAACACCGGGGAGCTGTTTTTT
TRBJ2-7,TRBV4-3,once,TRBD1,CASSLDRSGEQYF,TGCGCCAGCAGCCTGGACAGGTCCGGCGAGCAGTACTTC
TRBJ2-4,TRBV2,-,TRBD1,CASSETRTGSNYLAKNIQYF,TGTGCCAGCAGTGAAACTAGGACAGGGAGTAATTATCTAGCCAAAAACATTCAGTACTTC
TRBJ1-2,TRBV7-2,-,-,CASSLSGTPYGYTF,TGTGCCAGCAGCTTAAGTGGGACACCTTATGGCTACACCTTC
TRBJ2-2,TRBV7-8,-,-,CASSLGATGELFF,TGTGCCAGCAGCTTAGGCGCGACCGGGGAGCTGTTTTTT
TRBJ1-2,TRBV5-1,once,TRBD1,CASSPGQGVNGYTF,TGCGCCAGCAGCCCGGGACAGGGTGTCAATGGCTACACCTTC
TRBJ2-1,TRBV18,-,TRBD2,CASSRTMTSAGVNNEQFF,TGTGCCAGCTCCCGGACAATGACTAGCGCGGGAGTAAACAATGAGCAGTTCTTC
TRBJ1-6,TRBV19,-,TRBD1,CASSIDRVASPLHF,TGTGCCAGTAGTATCGACAGGGTTGCTTCACCCCTCCACTTT
TRBJ1-2,TRBV30,-,-,CAWESVTVSYYGYTF,TGTGCCTGGGAGAGTGTAACGGTTTCTTACTATGGCTACACCTTC
TRBJ1-4,TRBV27,-,TRBD1,CASRLQGGREKLFF,TGTGCCAGCAGACTACAGGGGGGGCGTGAAAAACTGTTTTTT
TRBJ1-1,TRBV24-1,-,-,CATSDVDSTEAFF,TGTGCCACCAGTGATGTAGACAGTACTGAAGCTTTCTTT
TRBJ1-5,TRBV19,-,TRBD1,CASSILQGAVQPQHF,TGTGCCAGTAGTATTCTACAGGGGGCTGTTCAGCCCCAGCATTTT
TRBJ2-1,TRBV9,-,TRBD2,CASSVTSGVLYNEQFF,TGTGCCAGCAGCGTGACTAGCGGGGTCCTCTACAATGAGCAGTTCTTC
TRBJ2-7,TRBV10-1,-,TRBD2,CASSEVTPGTSGYEQYF,TGCGCCAGCAGTGAGGTTACCCCCGGGACTAGCGGATACGAGCAGTACTTC
TRBJ1-1,TRBV12-3/TRBV12-4,-,-,CASSLGGGTEAFF,TGTGCCAGCAGTCTGGGGGGTGGGACTGAAGCTTTCTTT
TRBJ1-1,TRBV12-3/TRBV12-4,once,TRBD1,CASSQGPAEAFF,TGTGCCAGTTCACAGGGGCCGGCTGAAGCTTTCTTT
TRBJ1-1,TRBV28,-,-,CASSPPYTSNTEAFF,TGTGCCAGCAGCCCCCCTTATACATCGAACACTGAAGCTTTCTTT
TRBJ2-5,TRBV4-3,-,TRBD1,CASSQGTGKETQYF,TGCGCCAGCAGCCAAGGGACAGGAAAAGAGACCCAGTACTTC
TRBJ1-5,TRBV2,-,-,CASSAGLRGDQPQHF,TGTGCCAGCAGTGCCGGACTGCGCGGGGATCAGCCCCAGCATTTT
TRBJ2-1,TRBV27,-,-,CASSLRQGLKFF,TGTGCCAGCAGTTTACGACAGGGACTCAAGTTCTTC
TRBJ2-3,TRBV5-5,once,TRBD2,CASSLWRGSDTQYF,TGTGCCAGCAGCTTGTGGCGGGGGTCAGATACGCAGTATTTT